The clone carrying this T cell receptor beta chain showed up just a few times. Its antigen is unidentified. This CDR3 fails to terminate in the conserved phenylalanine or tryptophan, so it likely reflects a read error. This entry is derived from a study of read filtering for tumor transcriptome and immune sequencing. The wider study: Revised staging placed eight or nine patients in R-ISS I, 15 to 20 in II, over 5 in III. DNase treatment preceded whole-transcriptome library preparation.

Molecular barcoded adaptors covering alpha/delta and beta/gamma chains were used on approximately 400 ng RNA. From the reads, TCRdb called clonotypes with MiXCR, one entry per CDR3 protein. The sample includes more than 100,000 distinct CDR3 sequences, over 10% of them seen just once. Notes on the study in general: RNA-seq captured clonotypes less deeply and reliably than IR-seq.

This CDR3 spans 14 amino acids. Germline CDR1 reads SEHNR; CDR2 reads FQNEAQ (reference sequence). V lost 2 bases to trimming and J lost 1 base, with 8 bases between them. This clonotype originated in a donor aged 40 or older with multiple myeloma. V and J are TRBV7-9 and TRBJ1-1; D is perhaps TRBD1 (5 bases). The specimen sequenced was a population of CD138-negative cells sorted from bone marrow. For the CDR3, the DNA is TGTGCCAGCAGCTTATTCCAGGGGAACACTGAAGCTTTCCTT. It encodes CASSLFQGNTEAFL.